This TCR beta chain stems from a study of T cell changes during pregnancy in multiple sclerosis (dated by TCRdb to 2018 to 2020). With regard to the full study: Changes in the T cell repertoire over the course of pregnancy were examined in this study in women with multiple sclerosis.

In regard to this clone: What antigen it recognizes has not been identified. Per-base qualities were not stored, and no clone one base away is much larger.

Libraries were constructed by the immunoSEQ multiplex PCR assay. What TCRdb holds here is the immuneACCESS table cut down to in-frame rearrangements. Part of the clones is not present; checked against another copy, under half of the missing clones reflect an unresolved V gene, and the others are unexplained. This sample is represented by about 75,000 clones; 75% to 95% of them were singletons. About 0.45% of the sample lies in the top ten. CDR1 and CDR2 (KGHSH, LQKENI) derive from the germline V gene. Including the terminal cysteine and phenylalanine, the CDR3 comprises 14 residues. Of the read, only the CDR3 DNA is kept; its 42 bases are in frame from base 1. Trimming takes 0 bases from V and 11 bases from J, and the germline ends sit 16 bases apart.

The TCR sequence derives from a female donor with multiple sclerosis, enrolled in a pregnancy study. The rearranged chain carries TRBV18 and TRBJ1-1; a confident D gene designation cannot be given. Sample: CD4+ T cells from peripheral blood mononuclear cells, taken before pregnancy. The CDR3 amino acid sequence is: CASSPPYRAAMAFF. At the DNA level, the sequence is TGTGCCAGCTCACCACCCTACAGAGCGGCGATGGCTTTCTTT.